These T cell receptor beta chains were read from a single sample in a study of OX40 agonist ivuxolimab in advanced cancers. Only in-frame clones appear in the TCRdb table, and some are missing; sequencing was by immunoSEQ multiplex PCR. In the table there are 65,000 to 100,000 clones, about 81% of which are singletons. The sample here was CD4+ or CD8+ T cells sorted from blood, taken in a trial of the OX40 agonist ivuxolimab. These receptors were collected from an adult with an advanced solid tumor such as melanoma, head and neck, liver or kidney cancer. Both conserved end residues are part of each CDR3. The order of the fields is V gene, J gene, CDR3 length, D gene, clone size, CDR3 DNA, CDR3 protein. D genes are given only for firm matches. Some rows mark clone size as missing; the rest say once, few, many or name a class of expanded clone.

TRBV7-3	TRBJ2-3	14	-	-	TGTGCCAGCGCTCGTTTGGGGTCCACAGATACGCAGTATTTT	CASARLGSTDTQYF
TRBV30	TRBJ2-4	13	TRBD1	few	TGTGCCTGGAGGAAGGGACAGACCAACATTCAGTACTTC	CAWRKGQTNIQYF
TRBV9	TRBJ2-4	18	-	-	TGTGCCAGCAGCGTAGGCCCAACAGGGTTCCTAGCCAAAAACATTCAGTACTTC	CASSVGPTGFLAKNIQYF
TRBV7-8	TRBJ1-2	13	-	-	TGTGCCAGCAGCATCCCGGGGGCGAATGGCTACACCTTC	CASSIPGANGYTF
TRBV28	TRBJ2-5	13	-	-	TGTGCCAGCAGTGGACAGTACCAAGAGACCCAGTACTTC	CASSGQYQETQYF
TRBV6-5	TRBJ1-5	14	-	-	TGTGCCAGCAGTTATAGCGCACAAGATCAGCCCCAGCATTTT	CASSYSAQDQPQHF
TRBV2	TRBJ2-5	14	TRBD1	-	TGTGCCAGCAGCGACAGGGACCTAAAAGAGACCCAGTACTTC	CASSDRDLKETQYF
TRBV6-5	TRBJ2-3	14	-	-	TGTGCCAGCAGTTACTCGGGAAGGCCAGATACGCAGTATTTT	CASSYSGRPDTQYF
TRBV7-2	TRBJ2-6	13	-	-	TGTGCCAGCCATTTCTCTGGGGCCAACGTCCTGACTTTC	CASHFSGANVLTF
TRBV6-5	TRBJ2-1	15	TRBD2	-	TGTGCCACCGGAAGCTGGGCGGGAGAGGGCAATGAGCAGTTCTTC	CATGSWAGEGNEQFF
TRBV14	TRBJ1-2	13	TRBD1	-	TGTGCCAGCAGCCAGGGACAGAGCTATGGCTACACCTTC	CASSQGQSYGYTF
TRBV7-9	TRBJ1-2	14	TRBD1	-	TGTGCCAGCAGCTTCGGGACAGTTGGCTATGGCTACACCTTC	CASSFGTVGYGYTF